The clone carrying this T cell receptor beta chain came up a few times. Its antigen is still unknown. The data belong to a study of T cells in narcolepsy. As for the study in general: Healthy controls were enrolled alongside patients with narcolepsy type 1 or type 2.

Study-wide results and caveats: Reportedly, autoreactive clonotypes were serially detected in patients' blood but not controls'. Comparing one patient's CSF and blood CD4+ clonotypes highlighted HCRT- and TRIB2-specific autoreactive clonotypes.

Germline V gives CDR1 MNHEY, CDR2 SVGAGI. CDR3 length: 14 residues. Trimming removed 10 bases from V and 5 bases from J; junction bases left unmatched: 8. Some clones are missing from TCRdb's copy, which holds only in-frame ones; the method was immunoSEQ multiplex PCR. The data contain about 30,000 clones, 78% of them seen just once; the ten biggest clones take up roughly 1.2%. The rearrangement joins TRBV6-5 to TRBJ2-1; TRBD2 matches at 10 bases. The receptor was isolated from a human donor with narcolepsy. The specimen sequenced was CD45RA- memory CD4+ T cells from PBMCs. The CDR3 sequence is CATVLAGAHNEQFF. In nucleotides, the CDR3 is TGTGCCACGGTTCTAGCGGGGGCTCACAATGAGCAGTTCTTC.